The 3 T cell receptor beta chains listed next were all sequenced from one sample in a study of blood T cell repertoires in COVID-19. Profiled with immunoSEQ multiplex PCR; TCRdb holds only in-frame clones, not every one. This table holds 150,000 to 200,000 clones, around 80% found once. Sample: peripheral blood. The receptors here all came from a woman aged 80 or over with acute or convalescent COVID-19.

The chain is built from TRBV5-6 and TRBJ2-1, with a weak D call TRBD1 (5 bases). V was pared by 3 bases and J by 6 bases, with 13 bases between. CDR3 length: 14 residues. The germline CDR1 and CDR2 sequences are SGHDT and YYEEEE. This CDR3 reads CASSWWGWGNEQFF. The CDR3 nucleotides are TGTGCCAGCAGCTGGTGGGGCTGGGGCAATGAGCAGTTCTTC.

This clone was counted between two and nine times. The chain has TRBV27 and TRBJ2-7; D is possibly TRBD1 (6 bases). Germline CDR1 and CDR2: MNHEY and SMNVEV (reference sequence). V was cut by 2 bases and J by 1 base, with 15 bases left in between. The CDR3 sequence is 16 residues long. CDR3 in amino acids: CASSLQGSTTSYEQYF. The CDR3 coding sequence is TGTGCCAGCAGTTTACAGGGGTCCACGACTTCCTACGAGCAGTACTTC.

By sample share, this clone is medium-sized (0.01 to 0.1%). J is TRBJ2-1 and V is TRBV27, with 8 nucleotides matching TRBD1. Trimming took 6 bases from V and 8 from J; bases not matched to a gene: 12. Germline-derived CDR1 and CDR2 are MNHEY and SMNVEV (reference sequence). The CDR3 spans 15 residues. The CDR3 loop reads CASSPQWAGGHEQFF. Written as DNA, the CDR3 is TGTGCCAGCAGCCCCCAGTGGGCAGGGGGCCATGAGCAGTTCTTC.